This T cell receptor beta chain comes out of a study of cytomegalovirus exposure and HLA in healthy donors. Overall study findings and caveats: As was reported, the HLA-A and HLA-B alleles of most subjects were accurately predicted from TCR beta sequences. V- and J-gene trimming in TCR beta was tied to a missense DCLRE1C variant by an analysis performed later.

The CDR3 loop spans 14 amino acids. The germline V gene encodes CDR1 SNHLY and CDR2 FYNNEI. V was trimmed by 5 bases and J by 2 bases, leaving 9 bases between them. As concerns this clone: Its specificity is unknown.

13 Jbeta primers and 60 Vbeta primers were used for the PCR. The protocol was immunoSEQ multiplex PCR, while the TCRdb copy is restricted to in-frame clones and leaves out a portion. The sample yields 100,000 to 150,000 clones, around four fifths seen once. What was sequenced was PBMCs. The sequence derives from a woman aged 45 to 65 in good health and CMV-seropositive. The V and J genes are TRBV2 and TRBJ1-4; D call uncertain. In DNA, the CDR3 is TGTGCCAGCAGTTGGAGCGGGACTAATGAAAAACTGTTTTTT. It encodes CASSWSGTNEKLFF.